A selection of T cell receptor beta chains follows, all from one sample in a study of blood T cell repertoires in COVID-19. Generated by immunoSEQ multiplex PCR, the TCRdb table keeps only in-frame clones and is missing some. Among approximately 250,000 clones, roughly four fifths were seen once, and the ten largest hold 3.5% to 5%. The sample consisted of PBMCs or T cells enriched from blood (not recorded which). Receptors were obtained from a man aged 30-40 years with acute COVID-19. CDR3s include the opening cysteine and the closing phenylalanine or tryptophan. Each record gives: V gene, clone size, J gene, D gene, CDR3 DNA, CDR3 protein. D genes are given only for firm matches. Where a row states a size, it is once, few, many or the class of an expanded clone; other rows omit it.

V gene: TRBV7-2
clone size: -
J gene: TRBJ1-4
D gene: TRBD1
CDR3 DNA: TGTGCCAGCAGCTCGACAGGGTTAACTAATGAAAAACTGTTTTTT
CDR3 protein: CASSSTGLTNEKLFF

V gene: TRBV5-1
clone size: -
J gene: TRBJ2-1
D gene: TRBD2
CDR3 DNA: TGCGCCAGCAGCTTGGTAGGGGCGGGGGACTACAATGAGCAGTTCTTC
CDR3 protein: CASSLVGAGDYNEQFF

V gene: TRBV9
clone size: -
J gene: TRBJ1-1
D gene: -
CDR3 DNA: TGTGCCAGCAGCGTTCTGATCCTAGGCTCTGAAGCTTTCTTT
CDR3 protein: CASSVLILGSEAFF

V gene: TRBV7-9
clone size: -
J gene: TRBJ2-5
D gene: -
CDR3 DNA: TGTGCCAGCAGCCTCCAAGAGACCCAGTACTTC
CDR3 protein: CASSLQETQYF

V gene: TRBV7-9
clone size: -
J gene: TRBJ2-1
D gene: TRBD2
CDR3 DNA: TGTGCCAGCAGGGGGACTAGCGTCTCCTACAATGAGCAGTTCTTC
CDR3 protein: CASRGTSVSYNEQFF

V gene: TRBV5-1
clone size: -
J gene: TRBJ1-4
D gene: -
CDR3 DNA: TGCGCCAGCAGCTTGAGCTCAACTAATGAAAAACTGTTTTTT
CDR3 protein: CASSLSSTNEKLFF

V gene: TRBV24-1
clone size: -
J gene: TRBJ2-2
D gene: -
CDR3 DNA: TGTGCCACCAGTACAGGGATCACCGGGGAGCTGTTTTTT
CDR3 protein: CATSTGITGELFF

V gene: TRBV19
clone size: -
J gene: TRBJ2-1
D gene: TRBD1
CDR3 DNA: TGTGCCAGTACCCATTCCCGCAGGACAGGGTTGGCCAATGAGCAGTTCTTC
CDR3 protein: CASTHSRRTGLANEQFF

V gene: TRBV18
clone size: once
J gene: TRBJ1-4
D gene: TRBD1
CDR3 DNA: TGTGCCAGCTCCCTCGGACAGGGCCCTAATGAAAAACTGTTTTTT
CDR3 protein: CASSLGQGPNEKLFF

V gene: TRBV7-9
clone size: -
J gene: TRBJ2-2
D gene: -
CDR3 DNA: TGTGCCAGCAGCTTAACAAGCGACTCGCTCACCGGGGAGCTGTTTTTT
CDR3 protein: CASSLTSDSLTGELFF

V gene: TRBV19
clone size: -
J gene: TRBJ1-6
D gene: -
CDR3 DNA: TGTGCCAGTAGTATAGGGGGCTTGGGGAATTCACCCCTCCACTTT
CDR3 protein: CASSIGGLGNSPLHF

V gene: TRBV24-1
clone size: -
J gene: TRBJ2-3
D gene: TRBD2
CDR3 DNA: TGTGCCACCAGCCGGACTAGCGGGGGGGCGCGCACAGATACGCAGTATTTT
CDR3 protein: CATSRTSGGARTDTQYF

V gene: TRBV14
clone size: once
J gene: TRBJ1-1
D gene: -
CDR3 DNA: TGTGCCAGCAGACGGGGGGGCCACACTGAAGCTTTCTTT
CDR3 protein: CASRRGGHTEAFF